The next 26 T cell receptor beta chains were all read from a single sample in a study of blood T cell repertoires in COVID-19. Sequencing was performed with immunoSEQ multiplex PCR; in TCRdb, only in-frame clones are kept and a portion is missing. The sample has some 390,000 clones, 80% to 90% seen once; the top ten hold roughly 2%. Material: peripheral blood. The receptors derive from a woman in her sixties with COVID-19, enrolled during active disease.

CDR3 region: CASSEQYSNQPQHF. CDR3 bases: TGTGCCAGCAGTGAACAGTATAGCAATCAGCCCCAGCATTTT. The V gene is TRBV2, the J gene TRBJ1-5, with D unresolved. Trimming took off 2 bases at V and 0 bases at J, with 5 bases between the two ends. The CDR3 spans 14 residues. CDR1 is SNHLY, CDR2 FYNNEI, per germline.

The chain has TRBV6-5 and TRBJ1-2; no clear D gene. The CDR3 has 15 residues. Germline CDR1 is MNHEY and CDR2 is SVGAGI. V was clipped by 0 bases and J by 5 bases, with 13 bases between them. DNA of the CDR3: TGTGCCAGCAGTTACTCGAGGCAGTCTGCGTATGGCTACACCTTC. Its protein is CASSYSRQSAYGYTF.

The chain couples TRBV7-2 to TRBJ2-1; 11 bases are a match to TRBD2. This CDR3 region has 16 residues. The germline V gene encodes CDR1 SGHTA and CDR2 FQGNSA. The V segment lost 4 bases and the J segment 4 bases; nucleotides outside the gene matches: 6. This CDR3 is CASSSSSGGPYNEQFF. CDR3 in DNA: TGTGCCAGCAGCTCTTCTAGCGGGGGGCCTTACAATGAGCAGTTCTTC.

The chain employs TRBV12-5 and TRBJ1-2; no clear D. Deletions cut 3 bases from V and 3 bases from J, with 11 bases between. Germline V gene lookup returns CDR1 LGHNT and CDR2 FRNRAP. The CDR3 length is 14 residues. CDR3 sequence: CASGFGVLDYGYTF. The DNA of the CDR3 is TGTGCTAGTGGTTTCGGGGTTCTAGACTATGGCTACACCTTC.

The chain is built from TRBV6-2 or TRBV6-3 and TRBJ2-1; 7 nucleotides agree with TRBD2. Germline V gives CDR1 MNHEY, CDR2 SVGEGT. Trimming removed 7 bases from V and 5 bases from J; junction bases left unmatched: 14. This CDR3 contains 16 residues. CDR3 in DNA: TGTGCCAGCACCCCCAGCCGGGCTAGCGGTGACAATGAGCAGTTCTTC. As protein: CASTPSRASGDNEQFF.

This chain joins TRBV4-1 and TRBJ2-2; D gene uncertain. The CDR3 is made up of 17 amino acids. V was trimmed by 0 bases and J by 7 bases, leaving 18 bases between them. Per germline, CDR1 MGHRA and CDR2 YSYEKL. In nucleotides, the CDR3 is TGCGCCAGCAGCCAAGATTTGGGCAGCCTCCCCCGCGGGGAGCTGTTTTTT. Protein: CASSQDLGSLPRGELFF.

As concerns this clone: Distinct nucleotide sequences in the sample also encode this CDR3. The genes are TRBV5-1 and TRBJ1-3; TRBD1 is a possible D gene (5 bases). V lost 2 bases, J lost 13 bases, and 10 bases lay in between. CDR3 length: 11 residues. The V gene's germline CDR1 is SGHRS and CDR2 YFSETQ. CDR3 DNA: TGCGCCAGCAGCTTTCAGGGCACTATATATTTT. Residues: CASSFQGTIYF.

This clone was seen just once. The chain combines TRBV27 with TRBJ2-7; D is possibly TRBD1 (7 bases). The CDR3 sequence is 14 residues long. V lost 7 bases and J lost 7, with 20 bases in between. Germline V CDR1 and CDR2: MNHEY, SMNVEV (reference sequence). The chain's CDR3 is CASTGGGSQREQYF. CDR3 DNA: TGTGCCAGCACAGGAGGGGGCTCCCAGCGGGAGCAGTACTTC.

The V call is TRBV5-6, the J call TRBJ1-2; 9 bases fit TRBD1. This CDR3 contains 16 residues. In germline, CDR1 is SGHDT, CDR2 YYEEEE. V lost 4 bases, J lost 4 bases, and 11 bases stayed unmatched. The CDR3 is CASSVFLDRGFYGYTF. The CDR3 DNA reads TGTGCCAGCAGCGTTTTTCTAGACAGGGGGTTCTATGGCTACACCTTC.

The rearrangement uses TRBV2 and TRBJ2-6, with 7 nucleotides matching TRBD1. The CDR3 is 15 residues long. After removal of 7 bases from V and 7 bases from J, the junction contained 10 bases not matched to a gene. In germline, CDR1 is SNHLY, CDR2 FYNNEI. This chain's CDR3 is CASIRLGGRANVLTF. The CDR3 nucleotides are TGTGCCAGCATCCGGTTAGGGGGCCGTGCCAACGTCCTGACTTTC.

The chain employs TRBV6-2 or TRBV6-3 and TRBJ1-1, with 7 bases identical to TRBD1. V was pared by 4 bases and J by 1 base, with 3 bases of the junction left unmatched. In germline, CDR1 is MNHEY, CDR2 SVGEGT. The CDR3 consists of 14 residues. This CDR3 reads CASSSYRGNTEAFF. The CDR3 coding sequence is TGTGCCAGCAGTTCTTACAGGGGGAACACTGAAGCTTTCTTT.

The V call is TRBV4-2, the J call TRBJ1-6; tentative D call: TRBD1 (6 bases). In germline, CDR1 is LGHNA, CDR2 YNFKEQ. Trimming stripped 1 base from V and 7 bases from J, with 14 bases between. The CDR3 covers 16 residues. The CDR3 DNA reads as TGTGCCAGCAGCCAAGGACCCTCGGGGGGCAATTCACCCCTCCACTTT. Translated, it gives CASSQGPSGGNSPLHF.

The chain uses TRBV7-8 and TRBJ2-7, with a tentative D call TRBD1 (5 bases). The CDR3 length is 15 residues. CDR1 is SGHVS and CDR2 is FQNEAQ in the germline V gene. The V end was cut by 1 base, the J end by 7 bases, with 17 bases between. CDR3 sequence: CASSLGAGFVREQYF. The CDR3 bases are TGTGCCAGCAGCTTAGGGGCAGGGTTCGTACGGGAGCAGTACTTC. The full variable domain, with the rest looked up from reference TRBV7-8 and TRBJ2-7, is GAGVSQSPRYKVAKRGQDVALRCDPISGHVSLFWYQQALGQGPEFLTYFQNEAQLDKSGLPSDRFFAERPEGSVSTLKIQRTQQEDSAVYLCASSLGAGFVREQYFGPGTRLTVT.

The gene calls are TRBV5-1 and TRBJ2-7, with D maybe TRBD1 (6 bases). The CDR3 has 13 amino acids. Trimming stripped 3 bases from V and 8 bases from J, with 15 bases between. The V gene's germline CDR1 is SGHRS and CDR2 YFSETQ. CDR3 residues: CASSSWDIPQQYF. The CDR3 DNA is TGCGCCAGCAGCTCGTGGGACATACCTCAGCAGTACTTC.

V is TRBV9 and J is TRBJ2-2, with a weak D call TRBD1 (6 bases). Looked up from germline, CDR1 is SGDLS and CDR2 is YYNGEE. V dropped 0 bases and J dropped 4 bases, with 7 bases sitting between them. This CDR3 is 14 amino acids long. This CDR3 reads CASSVVGATGELFF. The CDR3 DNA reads TGTGCCAGCAGCGTAGTGGGGGCCACCGGGGAGCTGTTTTTT.

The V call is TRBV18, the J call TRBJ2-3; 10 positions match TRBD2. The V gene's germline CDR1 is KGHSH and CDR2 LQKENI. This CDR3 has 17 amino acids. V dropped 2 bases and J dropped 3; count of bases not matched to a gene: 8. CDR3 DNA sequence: TGTGCCAGCTCACCATTGAGCGGGGGGGCGATTACAGATACGCAGTATTTT. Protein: CASSPLSGGAITDTQYF.

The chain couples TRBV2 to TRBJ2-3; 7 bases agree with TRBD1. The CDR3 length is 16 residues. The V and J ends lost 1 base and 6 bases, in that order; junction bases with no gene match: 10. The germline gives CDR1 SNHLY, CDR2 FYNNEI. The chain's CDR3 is CASSEGDSTLMDTQYF. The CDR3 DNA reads TGTGCCAGCAGTGAAGGGGACAGCACCTTAATGGATACGCAGTATTTT.

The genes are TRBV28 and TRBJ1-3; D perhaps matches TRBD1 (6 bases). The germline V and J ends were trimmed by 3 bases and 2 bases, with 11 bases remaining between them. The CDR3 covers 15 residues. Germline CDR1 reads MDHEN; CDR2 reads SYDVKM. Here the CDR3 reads CASSFGAGAGNTIYF. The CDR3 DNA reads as TGTGCCAGCAGTTTTGGGGCAGGGGCTGGAAACACCATATATTTT.

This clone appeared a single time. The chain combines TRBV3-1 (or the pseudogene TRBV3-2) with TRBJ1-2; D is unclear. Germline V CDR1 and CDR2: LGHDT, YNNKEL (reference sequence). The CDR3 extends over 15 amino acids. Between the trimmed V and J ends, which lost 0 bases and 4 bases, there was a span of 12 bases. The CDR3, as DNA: TGTGCCAGCAGCCAAGATTGGCGGGAGGGCTATGGCTACACCTTC. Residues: CASSQDWREGYGYTF.

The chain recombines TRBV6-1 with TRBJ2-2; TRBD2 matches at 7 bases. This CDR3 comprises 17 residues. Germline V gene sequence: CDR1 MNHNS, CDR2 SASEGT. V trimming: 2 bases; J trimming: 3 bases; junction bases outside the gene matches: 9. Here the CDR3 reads CASSEYGGGGDTGELFF. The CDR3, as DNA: TGTGCCAGCAGTGAATATGGCGGGGGTGGAGACACCGGGGAGCTGTTTTTT.

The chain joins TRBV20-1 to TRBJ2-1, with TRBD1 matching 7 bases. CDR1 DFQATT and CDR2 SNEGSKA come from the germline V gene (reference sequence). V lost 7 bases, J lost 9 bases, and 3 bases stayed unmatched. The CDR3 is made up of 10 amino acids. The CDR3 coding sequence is TGCAGTGTCACAGGGGTTGAGCAGTTCTTC. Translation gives CSVTGVEQFF.

CDR3 region: CASSLAGGVNEQFF. CDR3 DNA: TGTGCCAGCAGCTTAGCGGGGGGAGTAAATGAGCAGTTCTTC. The V and J genes are TRBV7-9 and TRBJ2-1; perhaps TRBD2 as D (6 bases). Germline assignment: CDR1 SEHNR and CDR2 FQNEAQ (reference sequence). V gave up 0 bases and J gave up 7 bases, with 10 bases separating them. This CDR3 has 14 residues.

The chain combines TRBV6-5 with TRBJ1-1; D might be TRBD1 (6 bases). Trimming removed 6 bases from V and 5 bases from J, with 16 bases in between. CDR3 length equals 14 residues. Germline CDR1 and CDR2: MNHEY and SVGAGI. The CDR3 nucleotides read TGTGCCAGCAGCAAATCGACAGGACGTACTGAAGCTTTCTTT. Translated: CASSKSTGRTEAFF.

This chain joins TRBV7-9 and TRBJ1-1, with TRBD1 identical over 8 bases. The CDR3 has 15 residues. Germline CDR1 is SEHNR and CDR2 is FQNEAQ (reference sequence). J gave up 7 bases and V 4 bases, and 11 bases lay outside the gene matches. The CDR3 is CASSSIVDRGLEAFF. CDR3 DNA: TGTGCCAGCAGCTCCATCGTCGACAGGGGACTTGAAGCTTTCTTT.

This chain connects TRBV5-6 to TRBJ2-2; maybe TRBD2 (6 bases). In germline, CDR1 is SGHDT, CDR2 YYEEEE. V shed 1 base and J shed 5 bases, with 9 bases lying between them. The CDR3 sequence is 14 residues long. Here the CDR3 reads CASSLWGGTGELFF. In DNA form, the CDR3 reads TGTGCCAGCAGCTTGTGGGGAGGTACCGGGGAGCTGTTTTTT.

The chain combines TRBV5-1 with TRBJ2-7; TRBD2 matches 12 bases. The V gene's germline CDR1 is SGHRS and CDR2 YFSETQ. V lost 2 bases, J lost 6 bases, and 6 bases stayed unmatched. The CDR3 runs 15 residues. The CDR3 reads CASSLLAGGLFEQYF. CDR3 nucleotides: TGCGCCAGCAGCTTACTAGCGGGGGGCCTCTTCGAGCAGTACTTC. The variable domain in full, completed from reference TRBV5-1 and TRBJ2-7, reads KAGVTQTPRYLIKTRGQQVTLSCSPISGHRSVSWYQQTPGQGLQFLFEYFSETQRNKGNFPGRFSGRQFSNSRSEMNVSTLELGDSALYLCASSLLAGGLFEQYFGPGTRLTVT.